This T cell receptor (beta chain) appears in the sequencing data of a study of blood T cell repertoires in COVID-19. At the level of the study: Whether acute or convalescent, the COVID-19 samples came from the United States, Italy and Spain. PBMCs, B-cell-depleted T cells, or T cells provided the cDNA or gDNA that made up the material.

Profiled with immunoSEQ multiplex PCR; TCRdb holds only in-frame clones, not every one. The data hold 100,000 to 150,000 clones, with about 83% observed a single time. The CDR3 has 15 amino acids. V shed 6 bases and J shed 2 bases, with 17 bases lying between them. CDR1 and CDR2 (germline): MNHEY, SMNVEV (reference sequence). This TCR was recovered from a man between 60 and 75 years old with acute or convalescent COVID-19. Input material: peripheral blood. V is TRBV27 and J is TRBJ2-7, with D tentatively TRBD1 (6 bases). In DNA form, the CDR3 reads TGTGCCAGCAGGACAAACAGGGCCGGAGCCTACGAGCAGTACTTC. Residues: CASRTNRAGAYEQYF.